A single sample gave rise to the 13 T cell receptor beta chains below, sequenced in a study of post-analysis software for immune sequencing data. Study findings and constraints: Relative to controls, patients had 4 or 5 TRBV segments at higher frequency, with TRBV5-6, TRBV5-1 and TRBV20-1 among these.

Unique molecular identifiers tagged the TCR beta cDNA libraries. TCRdb processed the PCR reads anew with MiXCR; each CDR3 protein has one entry. The table includes about 400,000 distinct CDR3 sequences, roughly 35% detected once. These receptors' antigens are unknown. The sequenced sample was blood. These receptors all come from a girl between 5 and 17 years old with multiple sclerosis.

The gene calls are TRBV29-1 and TRBJ2-4, with D tentatively TRBD1 or TRBD2 (7 bases each). The assigned J gene may be wrong: the sequence end matches TRBJ2-7 better. Germline V gives CDR1 SQVTM, CDR2 ANQGSEA. The CDR3 covers 13 residues. CDR3 nucleotide sequence: TGCAGCGTGGGAGCGGGACAGTTCTACGAGCAGTACTTC. Its protein product is CSVGAGQFYEQYF.

This CDR3 reads CASSVVGNEQFF. CDR3 in DNA: TGCGCCAGCAGTGTCGTAGGGAATGAGCAGTTCTTC. This rearrangement joins TRBV10-2 to TRBJ2-1, with unresolved D. Germline assignment: CDR1 WSHSY and CDR2 SAAADI. The ends were cut back, 4 bases at V and 7 bases at J, with 8 bases in the middle. The CDR3 is 12 residues long.

The chain is built from TRBV6-6 and TRBJ2-7, with 7 positions matching TRBD1. V trimming: 7 bases; J trimming: 6 bases; junction bases outside the gene matches: 3. There are 11 residues in the CDR3. Germline V CDR1 and CDR2: MNHNY, SVGAGI (reference sequence). CDR3 nucleotides: TGTGCCAGCACCTGGGACAGCGAGCAGTACTTC. Amino acid sequence: CASTWDSEQYF.

This chain connects TRBV20-1 to TRBJ2-3; D is perhaps TRBD2 (6 bases). This CDR3 region has 11 residues. Trimming left V 6 bases short and J 9 bases short, with 13 bases between. Germline V gene sequence: CDR1 DFQATT, CDR2 SNEGSKA (reference sequence). The CDR3 region has the DNA TGCAGTGCGCGGGACTCCCCCACGCAGTATTTT. Translated, it gives CSARDSPTQYF.

The V gene is TRBV28, the J gene TRBJ1-5, with D perhaps TRBD1 (6 bases). The CDR3 contains 15 residues. Germline V gene data show CDR1 as MDHEN and CDR2 as SYDVKM. Trimming removed 5 bases at V and 9 bases at J, with 20 bases between. CDR3 sequence reads: CASSGPGARQGPQHF. The CDR3 DNA is TGTGCCAGCAGTGGTCCAGGGGCACGGCAGGGGCCCCAGCATTTT.

The rearrangement joins TRBV6-5 to TRBJ1-5; D is uncertain. The V end lost 5 bases, the J end lost 5 bases, and 10 bases lay between the germline ends. Germline CDR1 is MNHEY and CDR2 is SVGAGI. There are 13 residues in the CDR3. The CDR3 DNA reads as TGTGCCAGCAGTCTATCCCGTTATCAGCCCCAGCATTTT. It is translated as CASSLSRYQPQHF.

This clonotype came up a few times. The DNA for the CDR3 is TGCAGTGCTGGGGGCACAGGGGCCGCCCCCCAGCATTTT. Translated: CSAGGTGAAPQHF. V gene TRBV20-1 combines with J gene TRBJ1-5; 7 nucleotides line up with TRBD1. V was clipped by 5 bases and J by 10 bases; unmatched bases: 11. Germline CDR1 DFQATT, CDR2 SNEGSKA (reference sequence). The CDR3 loop spans 13 amino acids.

The chain combines TRBV29-1 with TRBJ2-7, with a possible D match to TRBD1 (5 bases). V was pared by 7 bases and J by 2 bases, with 12 bases between. The germline V gene has CDR1 SQVTM and CDR2 ANQGSEA. The CDR3 is 12 residues long. CDR3 protein: CSAVAGPYEQYF. The CDR3 DNA reads as TGCAGCGCCGTGGCAGGGCCCTACGAGCAGTACTTC.

The CDR3 DNA is TGTGCCAGCAGCCCCAGGGCGGGGGCCAACAATGAGCAGTTCTTC. It yields the protein CASSPRAGANNEQFF. The J gene is TRBJ2-1, the V gene TRBV9; D is possibly TRBD2 (7 bases). In germline, CDR1 is SGDLS, CDR2 YYNGEE. V lost 4 bases and J 5 bases, leaving 16 bases between the germline ends. CDR3 length: 15 residues. Using reference TRBV9 and TRBJ2-1 for the parts outside the CDR3, the full variable domain is DSGVTQTPKHLITATGQRVTLRCSPRSGDLSVYWYQQSLDQGLQFLIQYYNGEERAKGNILERFSAQQFPDLHSELNLSSLELGDSALYFCASSPRAGANNEQFFGPGTRLTVL.

This clonotype has a handful of counts. The chain is built from TRBV7-3 and TRBJ2-7; D remains unclear. The CDR3 extends over 12 amino acids. V gave up 5 bases and J gave up 3 bases, with 8 bases separating them. The germline CDR1 and CDR2 sequences are SGHTA and FQGTGA. The CDR3 sequence: CASSPTVYEQYF. The DNA of the CDR3 is TGTGCCAGCAGCCCGACTGTCTACGAGCAGTACTTC.

V usage is TRBV7-9 and J usage is TRBJ2-2; D is uncertain. The CDR3 is 16 residues long. Germline-derived CDR1 and CDR2 are SEHNR and FQNEAQ (reference sequence). With 7 bases removed from V and 0 bases from J, the gap between germline ends came to 15 bases. The CDR3 DNA reads TGTGCCAGCACCTACTTAGACGGACCGAACACCGGGGAGCTGTTTTTT. Protein sequence: CASTYLDGPNTGELFF.

The CDR3 protein is CASRLTSGGYNEQFF. In DNA form, the CDR3 reads TGTGCCAGCAGATTGACTAGCGGGGGTTACAATGAGCAGTTCTTC. The V gene is TRBV6-2 or TRBV6-3, the J gene TRBJ2-1, with TRBD2 identical over 12 bases. Per germline, CDR1 MNHEY and CDR2 SVGEGT. The CDR3 has 15 residues. V was pared by 6 bases and J by 4 bases, with 4 bases of the junction left unmatched.

The gene calls are TRBV12-3 or TRBV12-4 and TRBJ2-1, with D perhaps assigned TRBD1 or TRBD2 (5 bases each). This CDR3 contains 15 residues. Trimming removed 3 bases at V and 4 bases at J, with 13 bases between. Here the CDR3 DNA reads TGTGCCAGCAGTTTGGAACTCGAGGGGTACAATGAGCAGTTCTTC. This codes for CASSLELEGYNEQFF.